These T cell receptor beta chains were read from a single sample in a study of human T cells and chemical hapten exposure. Each CDR3 protein is one row after TCRdb ran MiXCR on the RACE reads. Of over 85,000 distinct CDR3 sequences listed, about 9.3% are singletons. Sample: whole blood, taken in connection with sensitization to the hapten diphenylcyclopropenone (DPC). Receptors originate from a woman aged 40-49 years with alopecia areata. Some clones in this sample may be carry-over from other donors' samples. CDR3s include the opening cysteine and the closing phenylalanine or tryptophan. A D gene is named only where the DNA matches it firmly. Rows give clone size only sometimes, using once, few, many, or a class for an expanded clone.

clone_size d_call j_call v_call cdr3_aa cdr3_nt
- - TRBJ1-6 TRBV7-3 CASSLLPGTGSPLHF TGTGCCAGCAGCCTATTACCCGGGACGGGTTCACCCCTCCACTTT
many - TRBJ1-1 TRBV2 CASSESWVITEAFF TGTGCCAGCAGTGAGTCCTGGGTTATCACTGAAGCTTTCTTT
many - TRBJ2-1 TRBV12-5 CASGSGGEQFF TGTGCTAGTGGGTCCGGCGGGGAGCAGTTCTTC
- TRBD2 TRBJ2-2 TRBV27 CASRTSGAAGELFF TGTGCCAGCAGAACTAGCGGCGCGGCCGGGGAGCTGTTTTTT
few - TRBJ2-3 TRBV6-4 CASSQFSGTDTQYF TGTGCCAGCAGCCAGTTTAGCGGCACAGATACGCAGTATTTT
few - TRBJ2-3 TRBV9 CASSVATRSYTQYF TGTGCCAGCAGCGTAGCTACTCGTTCGTATACGCAGTATTTT
many - TRBJ2-2 TRBV24-1 CATSDSGTNTGELFF TGTGCCACCAGTGATTCCGGGACCAACACCGGGGAGCTGTTTTTT
- - TRBJ2-5 TRBV11-1 CASSSAAQETQYF TGTGCCAGCAGCTCAGCGGCCCAAGAGACCCAGTACTTC
few TRBD2 TRBJ2-1 TRBV6-2/TRBV6-3 CASSYPRGSGRLLHNEQFF TGTGCCAGCAGTTACCCCCGGGGTAGCGGGAGACTTCTCCACAATGAGCAGTTCTTC
many - TRBJ2-7 TRBV27 CASSTSSYEQYF TGTGCCAGCAGTACGAGCTCCTACGAGCAGTACTTC
- - TRBJ2-3 TRBV29-1 CSVVGARGTDTQYF TGCAGCGTTGTAGGGGCGCGCGGCACAGATACGCAGTATTTT
- - TRBJ2-1 TRBV6-2/TRBV6-3 CASSATSGHEQFF TGTGCCAGCAGTGCGACTAGTGGCCATGAGCAGTTCTTC
many TRBD2 TRBJ2-1 TRBV11-2 CASSLASASGYYNEQFF TGTGCCAGCAGCTTAGCGTCGGCTAGCGGGTACTACAATGAGCAGTTCTTC
many - TRBJ1-2 TRBV29-1 CSAGERGYGYTF TGCAGCGCGGGAGAGAGGGGATATGGCTACACCTTC
few - TRBJ1-2 TRBV29-1 CSVEEPEDGYTF TGCAGCGTTGAAGAACCGGAGGATGGCTACACCTTC
- - TRBJ2-7 TRBV4-1 CASSQEPSGYEQYF TGCGCCAGCAGCCAAGAACCGTCGGGCTACGAGCAGTACTTC
- - TRBJ1-1 TRBV3-1 CASSRPFQLTEAFF TGTGCCAGCAGCCGTCCCTTTCAGTTGACTGAAGCTTTCTTT
many - TRBJ1-2 TRBV20-1 CSAKTELYGYTF TGCAGTGCTAAGACGGAACTCTATGGCTACACCTTC
many - TRBJ1-5 TRBV5-4 CASSLDGGDQPQHF TGTGCCAGCAGCTTGGATGGGGGCGATCAGCCCCAGCATTTT
many TRBD2 TRBJ2-1 TRBV11-2 CASSLAEGLAGAYNEQFF TGTGCCAGCAGCTTAGCCGAAGGACTAGCGGGAGCCTACAATGAGCAGTTCTTC
many TRBD2 TRBJ2-7 TRBV15 CATSRDLAGGPDEQYF TGTGCCACCAGCAGAGATCTAGCGGGAGGGCCCGACGAGCAGTACTTC
many TRBD1 TRBJ1-4 TRBV4-2 CASSQDRAAGGGEKLFF TGTGCCAGCAGCCAAGATCGCGCGGCAGGGGGAGGGGAAAAACTGTTTTTT
- TRBD2 TRBJ2-7 TRBV6-5 CASSRLAGTNEQYF TGTGCCAGCAGCCGACTAGCGGGAACCAACGAGCAGTACTTC
many - TRBJ2-4 TRBV19 CASSSTGILAKNIQYF TGTGCCAGTAGCTCTACAGGAATACTAGCCAAAAACATTCAGTACTTC
many TRBD2 TRBJ2-3 TRBV7-3 CASSLAGGSDTQYF TGTGCCAGCAGTTTAGCGGGAGGCTCAGATACGCAGTATTTT
- - TRBJ1-2 TRBV7-9 CASSPQGNYGYTF TGTGCCAGCAGCCCCCAGGGCAACTATGGCTACACCTTC
many TRBD2 TRBJ2-3 TRBV27 CASTQLYGLAGYTDTQYF TGTGCCAGCACCCAACTTTATGGGCTAGCGGGTTATACAGATACGCAGTATTTT
many TRBD2 TRBJ2-7 TRBV7-6 CASSRDDSGRPDAQQYF TGTGCCAGCAGCCGCGATGATAGCGGGCGTCCCGACGCACAGCAGTACTTC
many - TRBJ2-7 TRBV5-1 CASNPDDGVSEQYF TGCGCCAGCAACCCTGACGACGGAGTTAGCGAGCAGTACTTC
few - TRBJ1-1 TRBV29-1 CSVDRENTEAFF TGCAGCGTTGACAGGGAGAACACTGAAGCTTTCTTT
few - TRBJ1-1 TRBV6-6 CASSSGPSSGTEAFF TGTGCCAGCAGTTCCGGACCTTCTTCAGGGACTGAAGCTTTCTTT
- - TRBJ1-1 TRBV20-1 CSAPLRGATEAFF TGCAGTGCACCCTTGAGAGGAGCCACTGAAGCTTTCTTT
- - TRBJ2-2 TRBV5-6 CASSLDTGELFF TGTGCCAGCAGCCTGGACACCGGGGAGCTGTTTTTT
many TRBD2 TRBJ2-3 TRBV11-3 CASSSTSGSGTDTQYF TGTGCCAGCAGCTCCACTAGCGGGAGTGGGACAGATACGCAGTATTTT
- - TRBJ1-1 TRBV18 CASSPLQGGTEAFF TGTGCCAGCTCACCACTCCAAGGGGGCACTGAAGCTTTCTTT
- - TRBJ1-6 TRBV5-1 CASSLGSGQNNSPLHF TGCGCCAGCAGCTTGGGTAGTGGGCAGAATAATTCACCCCTCCACTTT
many TRBD2 TRBJ2-1 TRBV15 CATSRVSGRYSYNEQFF TGTGCCACCAGCAGGGTTAGCGGGAGATACTCCTACAATGAGCAGTTCTTC
few - TRBJ2-2 TRBV6-2/TRBV6-3 CASTPGGNTGELFF TGTGCCAGCACCCCTGGAGGGAACACCGGGGAGCTGTTTTTT
many TRBD2 TRBJ2-7 TRBV7-9 CASSLGSGSSYEQYF TGTGCCAGCAGCTTAGGGAGCGGGAGCTCCTACGAGCAGTACTTC
many - TRBJ2-7 TRBV6-5 CASRGAGGGYEQYF TGTGCCAGCAGGGGGGCAGGGGGAGGTTACGAGCAGTACTTC
many TRBD2 TRBJ2-1 TRBV7-7 CASSSGRAGGVFDEQFF TGTGCTAGCAGCTCTGGAAGGGCGGGAGGTGTGTTCGATGAGCAGTTCTTC